This T cell receptor beta chain was identified during a study of technical replicates of blood from several donors. With 3 bases clipped from V and 6 bases from J, the junction kept 8 bases outside the gene matches. The V gene's germline CDR1 is SEHNR and CDR2 FQNEAQ (reference sequence). The CDR3 is 14 residues long. This clone was observed a single time. TCRdb's table, derived via immunoSEQ multiplex PCR, lists solely in-frame clones and lacks some. Of tens of thousands of clones in the sample, around 95% were seen once. The V and J genes are TRBV7-9 and TRBJ2-7, with TRBD2 matching 7 bases. The sequence was obtained from a human donor in good health. The sample consisted of T cells isolated from PBMCs. The CDR3 nucleotides read TGTGCCAGCAGCTTGGGGGGACTACTTCTCGAGCAGTACTTC. Protein: CASSLGGLLLEQYF.